Below, 10 T cell receptor beta chains from the same sample are listed, as sequenced in a study of human T cells and chemical hapten exposure. Time point described: patch test 1, 2 weeks after DPC sensitization. Treatment given: therapeutic diphenylcyclopropenone sensitization with weekly scalp DPC. TCRdb reprocessed the RACE reads via MiXCR and lists one record per CDR3 protein. Found here are fewer than 60,000 distinct CDR3 sequences, less than 10% of them singletons; the top ten hold 3.5% to 5.5%. Sequencing used whole blood, obtained in connection with sensitization to the hapten diphenylcyclopropenone (DPC). The receptors stem from a woman aged 50 to 60 with alopecia areata. Some clones in this sample may be carry-over from other donors' samples.

This clonotype was picked up many times. J is TRBJ1-5 and V is TRBV28, with 7 bases identical to TRBD1. CDR3 length equals 15 residues. Unmatched junction bases numbered 8, after V lost 5 bases and J lost 4 bases. Germline V CDR1 and CDR2: MDHEN, SYDVKM. The CDR3 DNA is TGTGCCAGCAGTGAGCAGGGGGTAGGGAATCAGCCCCAGCATTTT. The encoded protein is CASSEQGVGNQPQHF.

This clonotype was recorded at least ten times. The V call is TRBV10-1, the J call TRBJ2-7; TRBD1 aligns across 7 bases. The CDR3 totals 13 residues. Germline-derived CDR1 and CDR2 are WNHNN and SYGVQD (reference sequence). The J segment lost 5 bases and the V segment lost 6 bases, leaving 7 bases of the junction unmatched. The CDR3 region has the DNA TGCGCCAGCAGCCAGACAGGGACGAACGAGCAGTACTTC. Residues: CASSQTGTNEQYF.

This clonotype was counted ten times or more. The V and J genes are TRBV3-1 and TRBJ2-1, with 10 bases that match TRBD1. CDR1 and CDR2 from the germline V gene are LGHDT and YNNKEL (reference sequence). The CDR3 totals 15 residues. V dropped 3 bases and J dropped 5; count of bases not matched to a gene: 4. The DNA of the CDR3 is TGTGCCAGCAGCCACCGGACAGGGGGGGACAATGAGCAGTTCTTC. Translated: CASSHRTGGDNEQFF.

This clonotype came up many times. V is TRBV10-3 and J is TRBJ1-1; 10 nucleotides line up with TRBD1. There are 15 residues in the CDR3. CDR1 and CDR2 from the germline V gene are ENHRY and SYGVKD. V was pared by 4 bases and J by 1 base, with 3 bases of the junction left unmatched. The CDR3 nucleotides read TGTGCCATCAGTGCCCGGACAGGGGGGAACACTGAAGCTTTCTTT. Translation: CAISARTGGNTEAFF.

This clonotype was counted many times. The chain couples TRBV27 to TRBJ2-3; no definite D call. CDR3 length equals 15 residues. Germline CDR1 is MNHEY and CDR2 is SMNVEV (reference sequence). Trimming took off 3 bases at V and 0 bases at J, with 10 bases between the two ends. The CDR3 DNA follows: TGTGCCAGCAGTTTCCAGTGGAGTAGCACAGATACGCAGTATTTT. It encodes CASSFQWSSTDTQYF.

V is TRBV6-2 or TRBV6-3 and J is TRBJ2-2, with unresolved D. Trimming pared 8 bases from V and 6 bases from J, leaving 13 bases between. The germline V gene has CDR1 MNHEY and CDR2 SVGEGT. The CDR3 loop spans 13 amino acids. CDR3 coding DNA: TGTGCCAGCCTTAGGAATGCCCCCGGGGAGCTGTTTTTT. This translates into CASLRNAPGELFF.

The genes are TRBV4-1 and TRBJ1-3, with 8 bases fitting TRBD1. V lost 1 base to trimming and J lost 0 bases; unmatched junction nucleotides: 11. From germline, CDR1 is MGHRA and CDR2 YSYEKL. The CDR3 runs to 19 residues. The CDR3 loop reads CASSQAPGGFPSSGNTIYF. DNA of the CDR3: TGCGCCAGCAGCCAAGCTCCAGGGGGCTTCCCGAGCTCTGGAAACACCATATATTTT.

The chain recombines TRBV30 with TRBJ1-3; D unclear. The CDR3 covers 15 residues. The V gene lost 4 bases and the J gene lost 4 bases, with 17 bases spanning the gap. CDR1 and CDR2 from the germline V gene are GTSNPN and SVGIG (reference sequence). The CDR3 bases are TGTGCCTGGATGCGGGCGTCAGTGAGAGGAAACACCATATATTTT. Its translation is CAWMRASVRGNTIYF.

This clonotype was recorded at least ten times. This rearrangement joins TRBV4-3 to TRBJ2-1; 8 nucleotides align to TRBD2. There are 16 residues in the CDR3. Germline V CDR1 and CDR2: LGHNA, YSLEER. The J segment lost 3 bases and the V segment lost 0 bases, leaving 4 bases of the junction unmatched. The CDR3 region is CASSQEGLAGYNEQFF. Here the CDR3 DNA reads TGCGCCAGCAGCCAAGAAGGGCTAGCGGGCTACAATGAGCAGTTCTTC.

This chain links TRBV29-1 with TRBJ1-2; weak D call: TRBD1 (5 bases). The CDR3 extends over 13 amino acids. Germline-derived CDR1 and CDR2 are SQVTM and ANQGSEA. Deletions cut 4 bases from V and 2 bases from J, with 11 bases between. The CDR3 coding sequence is TGCAGCGTTGTCCGGGACCTGAACTATGGCTACACCTTC. It yields the protein CSVVRDLNYGYTF.